These 8 T cell receptor beta chains were sequenced from one sample in a study of T cell repertoires in cytomegalovirus infection. In TCRdb, the reads were re-called with MiXCR into one record per CDR3 protein. The sample yields some 680,000 distinct CDR3 sequences, 35% to 45% seen once. The sequenced sample consisted of PBMCs. The receptors were gathered from a human donor in good health (CMV status not recorded). Some clones in this sample may be carry-over from other donors' samples.

The V call is TRBV2, the J call TRBJ2-1, with a tentative D call TRBD2 (6 bases). The ends were cut back, 5 bases at V and 5 bases at J, with 13 bases in the middle. The length of the CDR3 is 14 residues. CDR1 and CDR2 from the germline V gene are SNHLY and FYNNEI. Here the CDR3 reads CASSPRGSNNEQFF. The CDR3 DNA follows: TGTGCCAGCAGTCCACGGGGGTCAAACAATGAGCAGTTCTTC.

This clonotype was observed many times. The chain joins TRBV7-8 to TRBJ2-2, with 9 positions matching TRBD2. The CDR3 extends over 16 amino acids. Germline CDR1 is SGHVS and CDR2 is FQNEAQ. V was pared by 2 bases and J by 1 base, with 2 bases of the junction left unmatched. The CDR3 nucleotides read TGTGCCAGCAGCTTAAGAGCGGGAGGGAACACCGGGGAGCTGTTTTTT. The encoded protein is CASSLRAGGNTGELFF.

V usage is TRBV7-2 and J usage is TRBJ1-5; D gene unclear. The V end lost 5 bases, the J end lost 5 bases, and 13 bases lay between the germline ends. The CDR3 extends over 14 amino acids. Germline CDR1 reads SGHTA; CDR2 reads FQGNSA. The CDR3 DNA follows: TGTGCCAGCAGCGATGGACCGAACCATCAGCCCCAGCATTTT. Translated, it gives CASSDGPNHQPQHF.

The chain employs TRBV6-5 and TRBJ2-7, with 9 bases that match TRBD1. V lost 1 base and J lost 10; bases outside the gene matches: 11. The length of the CDR3 is 15 residues. Germline assignment: CDR1 MNHEY and CDR2 SVGAGI. The CDR3 sequence is CASSYYGTGTYYQYF. For the CDR3, the DNA is TGTGCCAGCAGTTACTACGGGACAGGGACATACTACCAGTACTTC.

The J gene is TRBJ1-1, the V gene TRBV2; no reliable D call. This CDR3 contains 12 residues. Trimming removed 3 bases at V and 8 bases at J, with 10 bases between. Germline lookup yields CDR1 SNHLY and CDR2 FYNNEI. This CDR3 is CASSDWFQEAFF. CDR3 coding DNA: TGTGCCAGCAGTGATTGGTTTCAGGAAGCTTTCTTT.

The V call is TRBV20-1, the J call TRBJ2-1; tentative D call: TRBD2 (5 bases). This CDR3 has 18 residues. Germline assignment: CDR1 DFQATT and CDR2 SNEGSKA (reference sequence). The ends were cut back, 6 bases at V and 4 bases at J, with 28 bases in the middle. This CDR3 reads CSATPRKRLLGRYNEQFF. CDR3 in DNA: TGCAGTGCCACCCCCCGGAAGCGGTTATTGGGTCGATACAATGAGCAGTTCTTC.

This rearrangement joins TRBV12-3 or TRBV12-4 to TRBJ1-1; D is unresolved. This CDR3 comprises 14 residues. The V end lost 6 bases, the J end lost 0 bases, and 11 bases lay between the germline ends. The CDR3 region has the DNA TGTGCCAGCAGCCCACTCCGGGTGAACACTGAAGCTTTCTTT. This codes for CASSPLRVNTEAFF.

As for this clonotype: A much larger clone sits a single nucleotide away, making a read error possible. V is TRBV7-4 and J is TRBJ1-3; maybe TRBD1 (5 bases). This CDR3 comprises 17 residues. Germline CDR1 reads SGHVT; CDR2 reads SQSDAQ. The DNA of the CDR3 is TGTGCCAGAAGCTTAAAAGGAGGGGCCGCCTCTGGAAACACCATATATTTT. This gives the protein CARSLKGGAASGNTIYF.